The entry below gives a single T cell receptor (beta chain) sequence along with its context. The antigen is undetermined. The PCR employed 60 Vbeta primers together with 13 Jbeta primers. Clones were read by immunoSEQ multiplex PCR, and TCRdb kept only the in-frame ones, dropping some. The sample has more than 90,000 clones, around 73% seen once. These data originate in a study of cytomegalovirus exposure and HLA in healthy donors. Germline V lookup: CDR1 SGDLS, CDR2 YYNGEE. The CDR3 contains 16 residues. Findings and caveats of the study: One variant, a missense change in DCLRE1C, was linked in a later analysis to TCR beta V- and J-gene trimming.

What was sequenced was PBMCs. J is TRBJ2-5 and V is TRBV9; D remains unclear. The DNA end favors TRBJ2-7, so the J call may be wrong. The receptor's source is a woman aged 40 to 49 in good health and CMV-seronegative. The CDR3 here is CASSASAVPSSYEQYF. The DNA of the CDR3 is TGTGCCAGCAGCGCCTCCGCGGTACCCTCCTCCTACGAGCAGTACTTC.